Below, 31 T cell receptor beta chains from the same sample are listed, as sequenced in a study of sequential checkpoint blockade in melanoma. The treatment here: randomized to nivolumab then ipilimumab (arm A) or the reverse (arm B). Repertoires were generated with immunoSEQ multiplex PCR, while TCRdb's copy carries only in-frame clones and drops some. The sample consists of 9,500 to 15,000 clones, approximately 30% of them appearing once. Material: tumor tissue (inferred from file names), obtained from a patient given nivolumab and ipilimumab in sequence. The receptors stem from a human donor with melanoma.

This clone was picked up a small number of times. This sequence joins TRBV6-8 and TRBJ2-3; 10 bases line up with TRBD1. With 5 bases clipped from V and 3 bases from J, the junction kept 8 bases outside the gene matches. Germline lookup yields CDR1 MNHGY and CDR2 SAAAGT. This CDR3 has 16 residues. The CDR3 spells CASSLRQGATTDTQYF. The CDR3, as DNA: TGTGCCAGCAGTCTCCGACAGGGGGCCACTACAGATACGCAGTATTTT.

This clone was picked up many times. The V call is TRBV11-3, the J call TRBJ1-5; D gene uncertain. V lost 5 bases and J 0 bases, leaving 14 bases between the germline ends. This CDR3 spans 16 amino acids. The germline gives CDR1 SGHNT, CDR2 YENEEA. CDR3 sequence reads: CASSPSRPDSNQPQHF. As DNA, the CDR3 is TGTGCCAGCAGCCCTTCGAGGCCGGATAGCAATCAGCCCCAGCATTTT.

The rearrangement uses TRBV9 and TRBJ2-1; TRBD2 matches at 7 bases. This CDR3 has 16 amino acids. The V gene's germline CDR1 is SGDLS and CDR2 YYNGEE. V lost 5 bases, J lost 7 bases, and 15 bases stayed unmatched. The CDR3 loop is CASRPQRGPNRNEQFF. In DNA, the CDR3 is TGTGCCAGCAGACCACAGCGGGGACCCAACCGGAATGAGCAGTTCTTC.

In this sample, this clone turned up a few times. The chain couples TRBV9 to TRBJ1-1; the D is unclear. Between the trimmed V and J ends, which lost 5 bases and 2 bases, there was a span of 13 bases. This CDR3 is 14 amino acids long. Germline V CDR1 and CDR2: SGDLS, YYNGEE. The CDR3 here is CASSDGAGNTEAFF. The CDR3 coding sequence is TGTGCCAGCAGTGATGGAGCGGGAAACACTGAAGCTTTCTTT.

Only a few counts were recorded for this clone. The rearrangement uses TRBV6-8 and TRBJ1-3; no clear D gene. The V end was cut by 2 bases, the J end by 0 bases, with 2 bases between. The CDR3 runs 13 residues. Germline V gene sequence: CDR1 MNHGY, CDR2 SAAAGT. CDR3 residues: CASSYSSGNTIYF. Here the CDR3 DNA reads TGTGCCAGCAGTTACAGCTCTGGAAACACCATATATTTT.

This clone showed up just a few times. The rearrangement links TRBV6-8 to TRBJ2-3; 8 bases map to TRBD2. Germline V gene data show CDR1 as MNHGY and CDR2 as SAAAGT. Trimming at V came to 5 bases and at J to 3 bases, leaving 10 bases not matched to a gene. This CDR3 comprises 16 residues. The DNA for the CDR3 is TGTGCCAGCAGTCGAATAGCGGGGATACAAACAGATACGCAGTATTTT. This sequence encodes CASSRIAGIQTDTQYF.

This chain's CDR3 is CASSLTSGGAYEQYV. Here the CDR3 DNA reads TGCGCCAGCAGCTTGACTAGCGGGGGGGCCTACGAGCAGTACGTC. The genes are TRBV5-1 and TRBJ2-7, with TRBD2 matching 13 bases. In germline, CDR1 is SGHRS, CDR2 YFSETQ. CDR3 length equals 15 residues. Germline trimming cut 1 base from V and 2 bases from J; bases unmatched to any gene: 0.

The V call is TRBV28, the J call TRBJ1-1, with 7 bases that match TRBD1. V trimming: 4 bases; J trimming: 4 bases; junction bases outside the gene matches: 3. The CDR3 totals 13 residues. Germline V gene data show CDR1 as MDHEN and CDR2 as SYDVKM. The CDR3 sequence is CASSYSGGTEAFF. DNA of the CDR3: TGTGCCAGCAGTTACTCAGGGGGCACTGAAGCTTTCTTT.

This clone is a singleton in its sample. The rearrangement links TRBV5-1 to TRBJ2-5; possible D gene TRBD1, 8 bases. CDR1 and CDR2 from the germline V gene are SGHRS and YFSETQ. The CDR3 loop spans 16 amino acids. Trimming took off 3 bases at V and 2 bases at J, with 17 bases between the two ends. CDR3 DNA sequence: TGCGCCAGCAGCTCGGGAGGACAGGGAAGACAAGAGACCCAGTACTTC. Translating gives CASSSGGQGRQETQYF.

This clone occurred many times. This chain connects TRBV11-3 to TRBJ1-1; 8 bases are shared with TRBD1. CDR3 length: 15 amino acids. Germline values: CDR1 SGHNT, CDR2 YENEEA. The J segment lost 0 bases and the V segment lost 5 bases, leaving 5 bases of the junction unmatched. CDR3 sequence (DNA): TGTGCCAGCAGCCAAGGGACAGGAATGAACACTGAAGCTTTCTTT. This codes for CASSQGTGMNTEAFF. Full variable domain (rest looked up from reference TRBV11-3 and TRBJ1-1): EAGVVQSPRYKIIEKKQPVAFWCNPISGHNTLYWYLQNLGQGPELLIRYENEEAVDDSQLPKDRFSAERLKGVDSTLKIQPAELGDSAVYLCASSQGTGMNTEAFFGQGTRLTVV.

In this sample, this clone turned up many times. The sample contains more than one DNA sequence encoding this CDR3. Here the CDR3 reads CASSSDRGHETQYF. CDR3 DNA sequence: TGTGCCAGCAGCTCCGACAGGGGGCATGAGACCCAGTACTTC. V usage is TRBV11-3 and J usage is TRBJ2-5; 10 bases line up with TRBD1. Germline trimming cut 4 bases from V and 5 bases from J; bases unmatched to any gene: 4. Germline V gene data show CDR1 as SGHNT and CDR2 as YENEEA. The CDR3 is 14 residues long.

This clone was counted between two and nine times. CDR3 loop: CSVERRPNTEAFF. For the CDR3, the DNA is TGCAGCGTTGAACGGAGGCCGAACACTGAAGCTTTCTTT. The chain has TRBV29-1 and TRBJ1-1; D gene unclear. The CDR3 contains 13 residues. Trimming removed 2 bases from V and 1 base from J, with 8 bases in between. Germline lookup yields CDR1 SQVTM and CDR2 ANQGSEA.

The CDR3 nucleotides are TGTGCCAGCACCCTCATGGGGTCAGGGAGCTCTGGAAACACCATATATTTT. Translation: CASTLMGSGSSGNTIYF. The chain joins TRBV12-5 to TRBJ1-3; D perhaps matches TRBD1 (5 bases). Germline V CDR1 and CDR2: LGHNT, FRNRAP. This CDR3 has 17 amino acids.

By share of the sample, this clone is medium-sized. The V and J genes are TRBV11-3 and TRBJ1-3; no firm D call. The CDR3 sequence is 15 residues long. Germline V CDR1 and CDR2: SGHNT, YENEEA. Trimming stripped 1 base from V and 0 bases from J, with 7 bases between. The CDR3 here is CASSLGLISGNTIYF. In DNA, the CDR3 is TGTGCCAGCAGCTTAGGTCTGATCTCTGGAAACACCATATATTTT.

J is TRBJ2-3 and V is TRBV18; D might be TRBD1 (6 bases). V was cut by 1 base and J by 0 bases, with 8 bases left in between. The CDR3 is 15 amino acids. From germline, CDR1 is KGHSH and CDR2 LQKENI. The CDR3 loop reads CASSPRTASTDTQYF. CDR3 sequence (DNA): TGTGCCAGCTCACCACGGACAGCTAGCACAGATACGCAGTATTTT.

This clone has a handful of counts. This chain joins TRBV1 and TRBJ2-3; no check of the table's D call, TRBD2, against the DNA was made. TRBV1 is described as a pseudogene. The CDR3 is 17 residues long. CDR3: CASSQEGRGGSTDTQYF. DNA for the CDR3: TGCGCCAGCAGCCAAGAAGGGCGGGGGGGGAGCACAGATACGCAGTATTTT.

The chain carries TRBV6-8 and TRBJ2-5; 7 bases fit TRBD2. This CDR3 contains 14 residues. Trimming cost V 10 bases and J 5 bases; bases outside gene matches: 13. Germline CDR1 is MNHGY and CDR2 is SAAAGT. CDR3 sequence reads: CAISGAGRGETQYF. CDR3 nucleotides: TGTGCCATCAGCGGGGCAGGGCGAGGGGAGACCCAGTACTTC.

This clone was detected only a few times. This chain joins TRBV4-1 and TRBJ1-2; D remains ambiguous. CDR1 MGHRA and CDR2 YSYEKL come from the germline V gene. The CDR3 totals 14 residues. The germline V and J ends were trimmed by 4 bases and 7 bases, with 16 bases remaining between them. In DNA form, the CDR3 reads TGCGCCAGCAGCCCTTTGGTAGTTTATCGTGGCTACACCTTC. This sequence encodes CASSPLVVYRGYTF.

The chain couples TRBV19 to TRBJ2-6; TRBD1 matches 10 bases. The V and J ends lost 4 bases and 4 bases, in that order; junction bases with no gene match: 4. The CDR3 totals 16 residues. Germline assignment: CDR1 LNHDA and CDR2 SQIVND (reference sequence). The CDR3: CASSRQGAGGANVLTF. The CDR3 region has the DNA TGTGCCAGTAGTAGACAGGGGGCGGGAGGGGCCAACGTCCTGACTTTC.

The V gene is TRBV9, the J gene TRBJ2-7; no definite D call. The V end lost 0 bases, the J end lost 2 bases, and 12 bases lay between the germline ends. This CDR3 has 15 amino acids. Per germline, CDR1 SGDLS and CDR2 YYNGEE. CDR3 region: CASSVEAHEAYEQYF. The CDR3 DNA sequence: TGTGCCAGCAGCGTAGAGGCCCATGAGGCCTACGAGCAGTACTTC.

The chain links TRBV19 to TRBJ2-3; the D gene is possibly TRBD2 (6 bases). CDR3 size: 15 residues. Trimming cost V 6 bases and J 1 base, with 14 bases left between them. The germline V gene has CDR1 LNHDA and CDR2 SQIVND (reference sequence). The CDR3 DNA follows: TGTGCCAGTAGCCTCTCGGCGGGGCGCACAGATACGCAGTATTTT. This gives the protein CASSLSAGRTDTQYF.

This clone was recorded at least ten times. The rearrangement uses TRBV6-1 and TRBJ1-4, with unresolved D. V shed 0 bases and J shed 4 bases, with 12 bases lying between them. The CDR3 is 16 residues long. Germline loops: CDR1 MNHNS, CDR2 SASEGT. CDR3 bases: TGTGCCAGCAGTGAAGCTTTGACCACGGGTAATGAAAAACTGTTTTTT. Translating gives CASSEALTTGNEKLFF.

CDR3 nucleotide sequence: TGCAGCGTTGAAGGGTTAAGGACCTACGAGCAGTACGTC. This gives the protein CSVEGLRTYEQYV. This rearrangement joins TRBV29-1 to TRBJ2-7, with D unresolved. Looked up from germline, CDR1 is SQVTM and CDR2 is ANQGSEA. The CDR3 totals 13 residues. V lost 1 base to trimming and J lost 2 bases, with 9 bases between them.

The V call is TRBV11-1, the J call TRBJ2-1, with TRBD1 identical over 9 bases. The CDR3 runs to 15 residues. The V and J ends lost 6 bases and 0 bases, in that order; junction bases with no gene match: 3. CDR1 SGHAT and CDR2 FQDESV come from the germline V gene (reference sequence). The CDR3 loop is CASRDRGSSYNEQFF. The CDR3 DNA is TGTGCCAGCAGAGACAGGGGGAGCTCCTACAATGAGCAGTTCTTC.

In this sample, this clone turned up a few times. The chain joins TRBV15 to TRBJ2-7, with TRBD1 as a possible D gene (6 bases). Germline V lookup: CDR1 LNHNV, CDR2 YYDKDF (reference sequence). This CDR3 contains 15 residues. V shed 2 bases and J shed 0 bases, with 11 bases lying between them. The CDR3 bases are TGTGCCACCAGCAGATCCCGACAGGTCTCCTACGAGCAGTACTTC. This gives the protein CATSRSRQVSYEQYF.

The chain links TRBV7-1 to TRBJ1-1, with D uncertain. TRBV7-1 is recorded as an ORF, its role being uncertain. This CDR3 contains 13 residues. Trimming shortened V by 4 bases and J by 7 bases, and 13 bases separated the two germline ends. CDR3 amino acids: CASSLDSTFEAFF. CDR3 DNA: TGTGCCAGCAGCTTAGATTCGACGTTTGAAGCTTTCTTT.

This chain links TRBV19 with TRBJ1-1; D is unclear. Germline CDR1 reads LNHDA; CDR2 reads SQIVND (reference sequence). The length of the CDR3 is 15 residues. V was clipped by 9 bases and J by 1 base, with 18 bases between them. DNA for the CDR3: TGTGCCAGGGCAATGATCCCGCGGAGGAACACTGAAGCTTTCTTT. Amino acids: CARAMIPRRNTEAFF.

This chain joins TRBV29-1 and TRBJ1-5, with D hard to call. CDR1 is SQVTM and CDR2 is ANQGSEA in the germline V gene. The CDR3 covers 13 residues. Trimming took 6 bases from V and 0 from J, leaving 9 bases between them. CDR3 in DNA: TGCAGCGTCTCGCGGAATAGCAATCAGCCCCAGCATTTT. Translated, it gives CSVSRNSNQPQHF.

This clone was detected many times. This chain connects TRBV6-8 to TRBJ1-2, with TRBD1 identical over 7 bases. Germline assignment: CDR1 MNHGY and CDR2 SAAAGT. The CDR3 spans 16 residues. The V gene end was trimmed by 6 bases and the J gene end by 2 bases; junction bases not matched to a gene: 12. CDR3 protein: CASRQGTRYSNYGYTF. The CDR3 bases are TGTGCCAGCAGACAGGGGACAAGATACTCAAACTATGGCTACACCTTC.

This clone was found a few times. The chain combines TRBV6-8 with TRBJ2-1; TRBD1 matches at 7 bases. V shed 7 bases, J shed 10 bases, and the junction held 7 bases outside the gene matches. CDR3 length: 12 amino acids. The V gene's germline CDR1 is MNHGY and CDR2 SAAAGT. The CDR3: CASNYRGGEQFF. In DNA, the CDR3 is TGTGCCAGCAACTACAGGGGTGGCGAGCAGTTCTTC.

This clone was recorded once. The J gene is TRBJ2-2, the V gene TRBV18, with D possibly being TRBD2 (7 bases). V dropped 0 bases and J dropped 2 bases, with 10 bases sitting between them. CDR1 is KGHSH and CDR2 is LQKENI in the germline V gene. There are 16 residues in the CDR3. The CDR3 region has the DNA TGTGCCAGCTCACCACCCGGGGGGCTAAACACCGGGGAGCTGTTTTTT. Protein sequence: CASSPPGGLNTGELFF.